The clone carrying this T cell receptor (beta chain) occurred a few times. Antigen: not known. Constant-segment primers were used for 5'RACE, and the resulting TCR alpha and TCR beta cDNA libraries carried sample barcodes and UMIs. MiXCR, run by TCRdb on the 5' RACE reads, gives a single entry per CDR3 protein. The sample consists of some 600,000 distinct CDR3 sequences, around a sixth of them appearing once. This record comes from a study of T-cell memory formation after mild COVID-19. Turning to the study itself: Across donors, TCR clusters were largely donor specific.

Whole-study findings and limits: A second wave expanding day 15 to 37 was CD4+-biased; contracting clones were balanced. Second-wave clones with a day 37 peak had unconfirmed SARS-CoV-2 specificity.

CDR1 is SGHTA and CDR2 is FQGNSA in the germline V gene. The CDR3 runs to 16 residues. J lost 4 bases, V lost 5 bases, and 10 bases had no gene match. This receptor was taken from an adult woman who had mild COVID-19 (a few samples of this study predate the infection). Cell type and time point are not known. The sequenced sample was PBMCs or a T cell subset sorted from them (not recorded which). The rearrangement uses TRBV7-2 and TRBJ2-7, with TRBD2 matching over 11 bases. Here the CDR3 reads CASSPLSGRVGYEQYF. CDR3 in DNA: TGTGCCAGCAGCCCGCTTAGCGGGAGGGTCGGGTACGAGCAGTACTTC.